This T cell receptor beta chain originates from a study of cytomegalovirus exposure and HLA in healthy donors. The primer mix had 60 Vbeta and 13 Jbeta primers. Some clones are missing from TCRdb's copy, which holds only in-frame ones; the method was immunoSEQ multiplex PCR. The sample lists roughly 84,000 clones, around 81% seen once, with 4.5% to 7% in the top ten. Concerning this clone itself: Its specificity is unknown.

General observations from the study: The availability of immune exposure information extended only to CMV serostatus.

The TCR originated in a male donor in good health and CMV-seropositive. The sample consisted of PBMCs.

CDR3 bases: TGTGCCATCATGGCTAGCGACACAGATACGCAGTATTTT. Translating gives CAIMASDTDTQYF. The chain carries TRBV10-3 and TRBJ2-3, with D possibly being TRBD2 (6 bases). Germline V CDR1 and CDR2: ENHRY, SYGVKD. The CDR3 loop spans 13 amino acids. V was pared by 7 bases and J by 2 bases, with 10 bases between.